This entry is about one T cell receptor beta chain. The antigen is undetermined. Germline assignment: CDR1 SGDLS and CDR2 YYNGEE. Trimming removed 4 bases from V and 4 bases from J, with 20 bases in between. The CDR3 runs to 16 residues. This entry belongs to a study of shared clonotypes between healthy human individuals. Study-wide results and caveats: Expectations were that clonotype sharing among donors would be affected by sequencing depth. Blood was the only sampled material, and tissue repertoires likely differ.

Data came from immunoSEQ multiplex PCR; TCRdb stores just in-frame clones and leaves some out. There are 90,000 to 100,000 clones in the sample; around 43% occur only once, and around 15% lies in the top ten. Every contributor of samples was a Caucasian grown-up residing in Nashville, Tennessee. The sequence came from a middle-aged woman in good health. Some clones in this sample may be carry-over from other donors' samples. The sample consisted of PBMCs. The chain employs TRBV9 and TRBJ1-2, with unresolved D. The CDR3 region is CASSPRPARQAYGYTF. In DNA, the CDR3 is TGTGCCAGCAGCCCTCGGCCGGCCAGGCAGGCCTATGGCTACACCTTC.